One sample yielded the 4 T cell receptor beta chains listed below, sequenced in a study of cytomegalovirus exposure and HLA in healthy donors. Primers included in the PCR were 60 Vbeta and 13 Jbeta primers. Generated by immunoSEQ multiplex PCR, the TCRdb table keeps only in-frame clones and is missing some. The repertoire has under 130,000 clones, 60% to 85% of them found once; the top ten carry roughly 9.2%. Material: PBMCs. The source is a woman aged 40 to 55 in good health and CMV-seropositive.

The V gene is TRBV6-6, the J gene TRBJ2-7; D possibly corresponds to TRBD1 (5 bases). Trimming took off 6 bases at V and 1 base at J, with 13 bases between the two ends. The CDR3 totals 14 residues. Germline V gene data show CDR1 as MNHNY and CDR2 as SVGAGI (reference sequence). CDR3 bases: TGTGCCAGCAGGCGACAGTTATATTCCTACGAGCAGTACTTC. This encodes CASRRQLYSYEQYF.

The chain joins TRBV18 to TRBJ2-5; TRBD2 matches at 15 bases. Germline V gene sequence: CDR1 KGHSH, CDR2 LQKENI. The CDR3 is 16 residues long. Trimming cost V 3 bases and J 6 bases; bases outside gene matches: 5. CDR3 sequence: CASSPRTSGRAQTQYF. The DNA for the CDR3 is TGTGCCAGCTCACCCAGGACTAGCGGGAGGGCGCAGACCCAGTACTTC.

The chain employs TRBV5-1 and TRBJ2-7; D is ambiguous. Germline V CDR1 and CDR2: SGHRS, YFSETQ. This CDR3 contains 11 residues. V shed 3 bases and J shed 4 bases, with 5 bases lying between them. The CDR3: CASSSLYEQYF. CDR3 DNA sequence: TGCGCCAGCAGCTCCCTTTACGAGCAGTACTTC.

CDR3 residues: CASSQDGRGGETQYF. In DNA, the CDR3 is TGTGCCAGCAGCCAAGATGGGAGGGGCGGGGAGACCCAGTACTTC. The chain is built from TRBV4-2 and TRBJ2-5; 7 bases are shared with TRBD2. Germline assignment: CDR1 LGHNA and CDR2 YNFKEQ. This CDR3 region has 15 residues. The J segment lost 5 bases and the V segment lost 0 bases, leaving 6 bases of the junction unmatched.